This T cell receptor (beta chain) was documented in a study of PD-1 blockade in classical Hodgkin lymphoma. Points from the study as a whole: It was reported that newly diagnosed patients had less baseline TCR diversity than healthy donors.

Each patient experienced a relapse that followed autologous stem cell transplantation, and brentuximab vedotin exposure varied. The table came from immunoSEQ multiplex PCR; TCRdb's copy has only in-frame clones and leaves some out. This sample has fewer than 75,000 clones, with 70% to 90% found just once. As to this clone: Its target is unknown.

The germline CDR1 and CDR2 sequences are SGHDT and YYEEEE. V was pared by 0 bases and J by 2 bases, with 5 bases between. The CDR3 has 14 residues. The TCR originated in a human donor with classical Hodgkin lymphoma. The chain uses TRBV5-6 and TRBJ1-4, with unresolved D. Sequencing used peripheral blood mononuclear cells (PBMCs), obtained before the second cycle of nivolumab. The CDR3 DNA reads TGTGCCAGCAGCTTGGAGGTTACTAATGAAAAACTGTTTTTT. Its translation: CASSLEVTNEKLFF.